These 9 T cell receptor beta chains came from one sample sequenced in a study of T-cell reconstitution after alpha-beta-depleted transplantation in children. Unique molecular identifiers were incorporated into the prepared TCRbeta library. TCRdb independently ran MiXCR on the PCR reads; one entry per CDR3 protein. This table holds fewer than 200,000 distinct CDR3 sequences, roughly 6.8% found once. Here the sequenced sample was PBMCs from the stem cell graft donor, taken from the stem cell graft. The receptor set was obtained from a human donor who donated a stem cell graft to a child with Wiskott-Aldrich syndrome.

This clonotype was counted many times. The chain uses TRBV7-2 and TRBJ1-2; 7 nucleotides align to TRBD1. Germline loops: CDR1 SGHTA, CDR2 FQGNSA. V gave up 3 bases and J gave up 7 bases; unmatched junction bases: 14. The CDR3 runs to 16 residues. CDR3 protein: CASSFFSSRGDTGYTF. DNA for the CDR3: TGTGCCAGCAGCTTCTTCTCGTCCAGGGGGGACACTGGCTACACCTTC.

This clonotype showed up many times. The chain couples TRBV5-1 to TRBJ1-6; no clear D. V dropped 5 bases and J dropped 13 bases, with 16 bases sitting between them. In germline, CDR1 is SGHRS, CDR2 YFSETQ. This CDR3 contains 13 residues. CDR3: CASRRVAGLPLHF. DNA for the CDR3: TGCGCCAGCAGGCGTGTTGCTGGTCTCCCCCTCCACTTT.

The DNA for the CDR3 is TGTGCCAGCAGTGAGTACGGGACAGCAAATCAGCCCCAGCATTTT. Translation gives CASSEYGTANQPQHF. This chain uses TRBV2 with TRBJ1-5, with 7 bases matching TRBD1. After removal of 3 bases from V and 4 bases from J, the junction contained 6 bases not matched to a gene. Looked up from germline, CDR1 is SNHLY and CDR2 is FYNNEI. This CDR3 has 15 amino acids.

This clonotype was observed a handful of times. The V gene is TRBV28, the J gene TRBJ2-1; D may be TRBD2 (5 bases). CDR1 and CDR2 from the germline V gene are MDHEN and SYDVKM. CDR3 length: 14 residues. V lost 5 bases and J 10 bases, leaving 18 bases between the germline ends. DNA of the CDR3: TGTGCCAGCAGTCACAGCGCGAGCGGCAAGGAGCAGTTCTTC. It translates to CASSHSASGKEQFF.

Concerning this clonotype itself: Since a much larger clone is just one base distant, this may be a read error. This rearrangement joins TRBV20-1 to TRBJ2-2; tentatively, D is TRBD1 (6 bases). The V end lost 4 bases, the J end lost 4 bases, and 16 bases lay between the germline ends. CDR1 DFQATT and CDR2 SNEGSKA come from the germline V gene (reference sequence). This CDR3 is 15 amino acids long. The CDR3 reads CSAMNRVLSTGELFF. The CDR3 bases are TGCAGTGCTATGAACAGGGTTTTGAGCACCGGGGAGCTGTTTTTT.

The chain combines TRBV3-1 with TRBJ1-1; no firm D call. The V and J ends lost 1 base and 1 base respectively, with 10 bases between them. Germline V gives CDR1 LGHDT, CDR2 YNNKEL (reference sequence). The CDR3 totals 15 residues. The DNA for the CDR3 is TGTGCCAGCAGCCAAGTTTTCGACGCGAACACTGAAGCTTTCTTT. It specifies CASSQVFDANTEAFF.

Many counts were recorded for this clonotype. V is TRBV24-1 and J is TRBJ2-2; D call uncertain. Trimming removed 1 base at V and 6 bases at J, with 8 bases between. Germline-derived CDR1 and CDR2 are KGHDR and SFDVKD. CDR3 length equals 14 residues. The CDR3 DNA follows: TGTGCCACCAGTGATTTTTGGGTGCCCGGGGAGCTGTTTTTT. It translates to CATSDFWVPGELFF.

This clonotype has ten or more counts. The V gene is TRBV29-1, the J gene TRBJ1-2; D is undetermined. The germline V and J ends were trimmed by 6 bases and 7 bases, with 9 bases remaining between them. Germline CDR1 and CDR2: SQVTM and ANQGSEA. There are 10 residues in the CDR3. In DNA form, the CDR3 reads TGCAGCGTCGCAGAGGTTGGCTACACCTTC. This encodes CSVAEVGYTF.

Here the CDR3 DNA reads TGTGCCAGCAGCCACCCCCTAGGGCATCAGCCCCAGCATTTT. It is translated as CASSHPLGHQPQHF. The chain links TRBV16 to TRBJ1-5; D call uncertain. Germline V CDR1 and CDR2: KGHSY, FQNENV. The V end was cut by 3 bases, the J end by 5 bases, with 11 bases between. The CDR3 is 14 amino acids.